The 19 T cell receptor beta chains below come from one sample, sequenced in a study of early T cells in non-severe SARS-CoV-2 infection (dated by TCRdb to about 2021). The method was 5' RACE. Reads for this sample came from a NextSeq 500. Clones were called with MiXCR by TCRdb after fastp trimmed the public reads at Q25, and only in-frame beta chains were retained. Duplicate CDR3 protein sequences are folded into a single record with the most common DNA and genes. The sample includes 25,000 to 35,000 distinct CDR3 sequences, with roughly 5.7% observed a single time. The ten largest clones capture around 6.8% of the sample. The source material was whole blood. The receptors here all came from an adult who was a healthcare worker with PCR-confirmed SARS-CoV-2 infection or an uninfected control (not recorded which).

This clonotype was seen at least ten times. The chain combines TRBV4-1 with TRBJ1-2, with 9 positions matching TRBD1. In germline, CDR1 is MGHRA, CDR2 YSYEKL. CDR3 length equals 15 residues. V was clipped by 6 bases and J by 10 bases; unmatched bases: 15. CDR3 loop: CASRLTPGQGDLYTF. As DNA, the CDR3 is TGCGCCAGCAGGCTCACACCGGGACAGGGAGATCTCTACACCTTC.

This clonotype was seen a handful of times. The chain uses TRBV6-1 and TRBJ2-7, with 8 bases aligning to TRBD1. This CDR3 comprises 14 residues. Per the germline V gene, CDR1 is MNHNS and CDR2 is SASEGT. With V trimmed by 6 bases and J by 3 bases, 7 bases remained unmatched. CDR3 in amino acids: CASRTDRVDYEQYF. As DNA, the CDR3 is TGTGCCAGCAGGACGGACAGGGTCGACTACGAGCAGTACTTC.

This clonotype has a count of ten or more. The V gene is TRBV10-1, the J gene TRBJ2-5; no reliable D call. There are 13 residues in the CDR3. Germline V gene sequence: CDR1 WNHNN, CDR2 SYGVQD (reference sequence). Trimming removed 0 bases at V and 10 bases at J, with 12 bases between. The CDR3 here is CASSESVEWGQYF. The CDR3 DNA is TGCGCCAGCAGTGAGTCGGTTGAGTGGGGCCAGTACTTC.

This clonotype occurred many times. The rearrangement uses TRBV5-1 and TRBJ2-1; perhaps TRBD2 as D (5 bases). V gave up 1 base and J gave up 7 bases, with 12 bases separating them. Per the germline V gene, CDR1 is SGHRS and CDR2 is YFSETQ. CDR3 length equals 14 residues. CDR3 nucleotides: TGCGCCAGCAGCTTGAGAGTTACGGGGAATGAGCAGTTCTTC. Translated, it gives CASSLRVTGNEQFF.

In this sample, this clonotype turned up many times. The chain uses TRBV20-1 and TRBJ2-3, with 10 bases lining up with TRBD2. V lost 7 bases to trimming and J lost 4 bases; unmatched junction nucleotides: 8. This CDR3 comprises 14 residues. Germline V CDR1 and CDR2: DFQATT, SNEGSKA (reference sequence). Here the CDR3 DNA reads TGCAGTGTTGCTAGCGGGAGAATATCAGATACGCAGTATTTT. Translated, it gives CSVASGRISDTQYF.

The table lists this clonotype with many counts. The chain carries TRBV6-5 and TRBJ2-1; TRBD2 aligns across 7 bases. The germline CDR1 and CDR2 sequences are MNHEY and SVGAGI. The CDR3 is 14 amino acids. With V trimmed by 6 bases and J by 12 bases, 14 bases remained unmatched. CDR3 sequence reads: CASSKTSPRFMQFF. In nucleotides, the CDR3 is TGTGCCAGCAGCAAGACTAGCCCCCGGTTTATGCAGTTCTTC.

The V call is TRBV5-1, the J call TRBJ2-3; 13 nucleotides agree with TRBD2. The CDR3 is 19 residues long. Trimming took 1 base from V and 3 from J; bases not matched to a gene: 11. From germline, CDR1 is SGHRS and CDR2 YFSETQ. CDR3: CASSLLPPLAGGETDTQYF. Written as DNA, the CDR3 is TGCGCCAGCAGCTTGCTCCCCCCACTAGCGGGAGGGGAGACAGATACGCAGTATTTT.

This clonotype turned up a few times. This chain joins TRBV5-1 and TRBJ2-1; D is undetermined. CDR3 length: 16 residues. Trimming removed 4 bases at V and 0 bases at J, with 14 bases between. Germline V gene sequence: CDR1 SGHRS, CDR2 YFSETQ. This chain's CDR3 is CASSVGYRSSYNEQFF. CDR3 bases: TGCGCCAGCAGCGTGGGGTATAGAAGCTCCTACAATGAGCAGTTCTTC.

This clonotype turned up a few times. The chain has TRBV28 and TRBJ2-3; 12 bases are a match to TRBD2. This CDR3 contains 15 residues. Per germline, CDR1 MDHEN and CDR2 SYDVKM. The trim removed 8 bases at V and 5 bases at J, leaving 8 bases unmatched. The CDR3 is CASGLAGGRRDTQYF. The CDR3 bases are TGTGCCAGCGGGCTAGCGGGAGGGCGTAGAGATACGCAGTATTTT.

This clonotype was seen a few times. CDR3 DNA sequence: TGTGCCAGCAGTTTAGACAGGGTGGCCTACAATGAGCAGTTCTTC. Translating gives CASSLDRVAYNEQFF. The chain joins TRBV28 to TRBJ2-1; 7 nucleotides align to TRBD1. This CDR3 region has 15 residues. J was trimmed by 2 bases and V by 2 bases; bases with no gene match: 3. CDR1 and CDR2 from the germline V gene are MDHEN and SYDVKM.

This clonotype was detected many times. The DNA for the CDR3 is TGTGCCAGCAGGTCCGGGTCCCAAAACATTCAGTACTTC. Encoded protein: CASRSGSQNIQYF. The chain is built from TRBV6-5 and TRBJ2-4; no reliable D call. CDR1 is MNHEY and CDR2 is SVGAGI in the germline V gene. The CDR3 totals 13 residues. The V and J ends lost 6 bases and 5 bases respectively, with 11 bases between them.

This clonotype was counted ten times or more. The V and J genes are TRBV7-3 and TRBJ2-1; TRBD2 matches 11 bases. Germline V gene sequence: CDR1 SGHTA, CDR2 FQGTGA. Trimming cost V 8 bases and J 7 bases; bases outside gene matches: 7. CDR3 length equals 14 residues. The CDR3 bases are TGTGCCAGCGCCCCGGCTAGCGGGAGGAATGAGCAGTTCTTC. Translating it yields CASAPASGRNEQFF.

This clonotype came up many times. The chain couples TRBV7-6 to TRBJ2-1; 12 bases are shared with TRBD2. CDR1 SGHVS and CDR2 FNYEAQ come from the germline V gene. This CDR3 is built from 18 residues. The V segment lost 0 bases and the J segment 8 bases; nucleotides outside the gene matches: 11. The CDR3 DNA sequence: TGTGCCAGCAGCTTAGCTCGACTAGCGGGAGCAGTACAAGATGAGCAGTTCTTC. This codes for CASSLARLAGAVQDEQFF.

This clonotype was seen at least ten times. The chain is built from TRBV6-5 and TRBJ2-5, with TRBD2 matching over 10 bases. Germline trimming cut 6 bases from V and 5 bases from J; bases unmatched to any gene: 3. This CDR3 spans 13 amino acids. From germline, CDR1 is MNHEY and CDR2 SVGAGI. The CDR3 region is CASSIAGGETQYF. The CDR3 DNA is TGTGCCAGCAGCATAGCGGGAGGTGAGACCCAGTACTTC.

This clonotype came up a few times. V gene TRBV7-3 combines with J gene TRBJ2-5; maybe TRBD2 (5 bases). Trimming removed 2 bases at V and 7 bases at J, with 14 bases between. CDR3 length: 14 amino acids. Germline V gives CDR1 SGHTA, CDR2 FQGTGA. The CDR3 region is CASSLLAEEGTQYF. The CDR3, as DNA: TGTGCCAGCAGCTTACTAGCCGAGGAAGGGACCCAGTACTTC.

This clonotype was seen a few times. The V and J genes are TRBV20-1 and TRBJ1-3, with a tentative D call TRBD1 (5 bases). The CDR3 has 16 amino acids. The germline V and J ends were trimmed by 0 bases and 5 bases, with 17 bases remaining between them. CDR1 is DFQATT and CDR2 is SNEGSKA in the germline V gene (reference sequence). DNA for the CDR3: TGCAGTGCTAGAGATCAAGGGGAATACTGGAGAAACACCATATATTTT. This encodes CSARDQGEYWRNTIYF.

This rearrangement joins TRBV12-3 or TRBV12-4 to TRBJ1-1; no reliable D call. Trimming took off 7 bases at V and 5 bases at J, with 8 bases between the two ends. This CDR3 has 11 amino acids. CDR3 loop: CASTRRTEAFF. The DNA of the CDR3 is TGTGCCAGCACCCGGCGGACTGAAGCTTTCTTT.

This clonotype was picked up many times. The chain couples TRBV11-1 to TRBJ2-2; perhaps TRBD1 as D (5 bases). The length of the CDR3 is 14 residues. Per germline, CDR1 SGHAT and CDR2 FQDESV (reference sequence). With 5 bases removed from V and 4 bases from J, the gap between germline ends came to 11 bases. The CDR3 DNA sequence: TGTGCCAGCAGCATCACAGGATCCACCGGGGAGCTGTTTTTT. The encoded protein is CASSITGSTGELFF.

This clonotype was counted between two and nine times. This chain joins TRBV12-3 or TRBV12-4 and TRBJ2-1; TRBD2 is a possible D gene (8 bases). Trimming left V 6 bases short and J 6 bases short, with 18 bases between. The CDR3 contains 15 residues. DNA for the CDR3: TGTGCCAGCAGCGGGGGGGCTCGGGACAGCAATGAGCAGTTCTTC. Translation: CASSGGARDSNEQFF.